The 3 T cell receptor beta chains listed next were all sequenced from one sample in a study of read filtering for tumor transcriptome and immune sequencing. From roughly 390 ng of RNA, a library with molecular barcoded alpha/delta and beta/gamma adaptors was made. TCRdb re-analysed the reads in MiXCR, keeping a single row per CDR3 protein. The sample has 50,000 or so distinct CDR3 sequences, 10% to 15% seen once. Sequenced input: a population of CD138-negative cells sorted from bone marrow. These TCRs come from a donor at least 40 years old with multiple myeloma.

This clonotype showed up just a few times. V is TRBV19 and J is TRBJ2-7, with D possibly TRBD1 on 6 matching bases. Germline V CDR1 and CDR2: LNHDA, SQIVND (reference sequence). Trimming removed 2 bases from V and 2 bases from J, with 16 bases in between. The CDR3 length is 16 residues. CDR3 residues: CASSIRGSQRAYEQYF. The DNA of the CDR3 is TGTGCCAGTAGTATAAGGGGGTCTCAGAGGGCCTACGAGCAGTACTTC.

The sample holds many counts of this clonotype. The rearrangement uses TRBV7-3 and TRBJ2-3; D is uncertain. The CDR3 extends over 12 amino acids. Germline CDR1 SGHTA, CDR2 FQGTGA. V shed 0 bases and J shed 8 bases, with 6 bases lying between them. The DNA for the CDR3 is TGTGCCAGCAGCTTAACCCCTGGTACGCAGTATTTT. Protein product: CASSLTPGTQYF.

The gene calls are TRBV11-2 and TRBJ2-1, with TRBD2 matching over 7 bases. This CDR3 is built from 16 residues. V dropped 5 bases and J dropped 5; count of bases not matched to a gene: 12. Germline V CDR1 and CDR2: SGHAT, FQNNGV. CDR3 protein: CASSTFRGEANNEQFF. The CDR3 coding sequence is TGTGCCAGCAGCACATTTCGGGGGGAAGCCAACAATGAGCAGTTCTTC.